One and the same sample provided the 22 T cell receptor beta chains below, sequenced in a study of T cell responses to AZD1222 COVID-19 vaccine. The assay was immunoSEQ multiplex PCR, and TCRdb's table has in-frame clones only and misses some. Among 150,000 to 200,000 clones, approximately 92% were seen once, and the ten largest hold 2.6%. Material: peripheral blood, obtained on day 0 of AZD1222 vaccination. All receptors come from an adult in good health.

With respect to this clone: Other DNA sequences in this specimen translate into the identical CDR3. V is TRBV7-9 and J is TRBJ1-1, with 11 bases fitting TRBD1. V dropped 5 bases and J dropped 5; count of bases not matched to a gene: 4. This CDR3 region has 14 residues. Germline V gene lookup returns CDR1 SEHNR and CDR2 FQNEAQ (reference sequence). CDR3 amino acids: CASSRGQGETEAFF. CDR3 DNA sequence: TGTGCCAGCAGCCGGGGACAGGGGGAGACTGAAGCTTTCTTT.

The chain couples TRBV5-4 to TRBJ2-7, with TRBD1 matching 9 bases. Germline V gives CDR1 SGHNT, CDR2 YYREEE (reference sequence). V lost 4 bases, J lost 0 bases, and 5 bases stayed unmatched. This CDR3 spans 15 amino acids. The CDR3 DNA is TGTGCCAGCAGCCCAAAGGACAGGGGCTCCTACGAGCAGTACTTC. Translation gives CASSPKDRGSYEQYF.

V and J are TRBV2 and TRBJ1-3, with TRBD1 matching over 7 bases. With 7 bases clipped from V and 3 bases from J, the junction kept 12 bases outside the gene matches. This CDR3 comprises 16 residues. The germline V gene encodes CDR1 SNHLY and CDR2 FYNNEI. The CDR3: CASTSGEGASGNTIYF. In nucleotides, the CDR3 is TGTGCCAGCACCTCCGGAGAGGGGGCTAGTGGAAACACCATATATTTT.

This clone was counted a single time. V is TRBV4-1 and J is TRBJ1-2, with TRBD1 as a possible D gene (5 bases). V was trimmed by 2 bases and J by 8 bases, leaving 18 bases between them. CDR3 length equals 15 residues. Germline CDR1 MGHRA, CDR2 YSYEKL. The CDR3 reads CASSQQGPQGWGYTF. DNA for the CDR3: TGCGCCAGCAGCCAACAAGGTCCGCAGGGTTGGGGCTACACCTTC.

This CDR3 is CASSYDRNYGYTF. The CDR3 bases are TGTGCCAGCAGTTATGACAGGAACTATGGCTACACCTTC. The rearrangement uses TRBV6-6 and TRBJ1-2, with D perhaps TRBD1 (6 bases). Germline V gene data show CDR1 as MNHNY and CDR2 as SVGAGI (reference sequence). The CDR3 spans 13 residues. The germline V and J ends were trimmed by 3 bases and 2 bases, with 7 bases remaining between them.

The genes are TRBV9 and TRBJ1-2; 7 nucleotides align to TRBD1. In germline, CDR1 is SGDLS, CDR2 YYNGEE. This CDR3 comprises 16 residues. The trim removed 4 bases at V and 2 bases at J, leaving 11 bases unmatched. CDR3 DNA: TGTGCCAGCAGCTTATCGACAGGGCTTTCAAACTATGGCTACACCTTC. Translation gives CASSLSTGLSNYGYTF.

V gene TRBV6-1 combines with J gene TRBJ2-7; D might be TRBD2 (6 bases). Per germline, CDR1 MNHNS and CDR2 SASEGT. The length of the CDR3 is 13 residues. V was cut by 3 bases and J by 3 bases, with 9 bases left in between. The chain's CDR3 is CASSETGLYEQYF. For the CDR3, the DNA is TGTGCCAGCAGTGAGACGGGACTCTACGAGCAGTACTTC.

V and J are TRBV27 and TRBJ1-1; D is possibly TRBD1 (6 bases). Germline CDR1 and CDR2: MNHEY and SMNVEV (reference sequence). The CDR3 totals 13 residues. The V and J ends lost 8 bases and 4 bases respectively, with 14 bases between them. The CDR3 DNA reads TGTGCCAGCGGGGCAACAGGGTTCACTGAAGCTTTCTTT. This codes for CASGATGFTEAFF.

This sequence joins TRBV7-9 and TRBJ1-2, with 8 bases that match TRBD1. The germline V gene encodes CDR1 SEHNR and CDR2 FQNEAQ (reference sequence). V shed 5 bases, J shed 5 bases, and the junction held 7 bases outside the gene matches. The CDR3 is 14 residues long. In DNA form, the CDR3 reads TGTGCCAGCAGCGATAACAGGGGGGGTTATGGCTACACCTTC. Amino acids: CASSDNRGGYGYTF.

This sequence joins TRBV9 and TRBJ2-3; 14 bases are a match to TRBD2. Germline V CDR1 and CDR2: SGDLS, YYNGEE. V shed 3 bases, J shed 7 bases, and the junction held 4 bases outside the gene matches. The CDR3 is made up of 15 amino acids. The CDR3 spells CASSGLAGGPYTQYF. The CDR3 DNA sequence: TGTGCCAGCAGCGGACTAGCGGGAGGGCCGTATACGCAGTATTTT.

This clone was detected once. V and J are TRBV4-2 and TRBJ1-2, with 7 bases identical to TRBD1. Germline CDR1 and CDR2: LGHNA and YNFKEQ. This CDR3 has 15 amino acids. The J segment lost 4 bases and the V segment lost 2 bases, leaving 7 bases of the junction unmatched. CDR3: CASSQTGDLGYGYTF. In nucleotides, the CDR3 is TGTGCCAGCAGCCAAACAGGGGATTTGGGCTATGGCTACACCTTC.

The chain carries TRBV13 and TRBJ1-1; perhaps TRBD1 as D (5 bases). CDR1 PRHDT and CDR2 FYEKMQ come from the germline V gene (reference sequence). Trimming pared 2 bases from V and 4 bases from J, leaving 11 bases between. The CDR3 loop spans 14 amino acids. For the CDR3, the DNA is TGTGCCAGCAGCTTAAACCGCCAGGGCACTGAAGCTTTCTTT. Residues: CASSLNRQGTEAFF.

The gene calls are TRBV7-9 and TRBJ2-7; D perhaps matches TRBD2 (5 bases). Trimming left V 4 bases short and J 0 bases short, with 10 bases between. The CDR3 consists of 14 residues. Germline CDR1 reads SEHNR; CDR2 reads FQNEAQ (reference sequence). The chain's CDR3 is CASSSRGSSYEQYF. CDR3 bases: TGTGCCAGCAGCTCCCGTGGGAGCTCCTACGAGCAGTACTTC.

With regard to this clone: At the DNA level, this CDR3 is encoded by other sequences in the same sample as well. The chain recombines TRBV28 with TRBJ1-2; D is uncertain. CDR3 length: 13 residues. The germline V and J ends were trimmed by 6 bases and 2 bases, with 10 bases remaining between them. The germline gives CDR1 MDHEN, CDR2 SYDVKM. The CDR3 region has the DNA TGTGCCAGCAGCCCCACAGCAAACTATGGCTACACCTTC. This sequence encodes CASSPTANYGYTF.

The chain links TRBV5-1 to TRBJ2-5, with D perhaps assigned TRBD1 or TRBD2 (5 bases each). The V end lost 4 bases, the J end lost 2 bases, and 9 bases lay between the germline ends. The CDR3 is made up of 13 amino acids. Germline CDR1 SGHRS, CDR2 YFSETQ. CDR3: CASSNGAQETQYF. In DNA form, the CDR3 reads TGCGCCAGCAGCAACGGGGCACAAGAGACCCAGTACTTC.

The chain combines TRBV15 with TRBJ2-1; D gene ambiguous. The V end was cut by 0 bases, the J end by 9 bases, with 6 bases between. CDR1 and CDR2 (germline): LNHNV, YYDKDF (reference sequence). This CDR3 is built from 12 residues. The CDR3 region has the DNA TGTGCCACCAGCAGAGATCTGAGTGAGCAGTTCTTC. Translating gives CATSRDLSEQFF.

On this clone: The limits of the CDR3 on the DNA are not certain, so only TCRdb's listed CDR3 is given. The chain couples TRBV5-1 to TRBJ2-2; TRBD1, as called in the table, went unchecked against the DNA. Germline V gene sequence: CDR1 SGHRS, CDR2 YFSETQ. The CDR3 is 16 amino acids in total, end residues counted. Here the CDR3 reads CASSFRFGQGTGELFF.

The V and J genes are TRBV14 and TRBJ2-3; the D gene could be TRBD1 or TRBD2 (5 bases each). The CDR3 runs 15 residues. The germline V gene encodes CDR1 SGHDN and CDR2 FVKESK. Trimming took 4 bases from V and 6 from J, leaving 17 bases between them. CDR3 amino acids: CASSRIGTHGDTQYF. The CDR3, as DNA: TGTGCCAGCAGCCGAATCGGGACCCATGGGGATACGCAGTATTTT.

Here the CDR3 DNA reads TGTGCCATCAGTGAAGGACTAGCGGGAGCCCACAATGAGCAGTTCTTC. Its protein product is CAISEGLAGAHNEQFF. The chain uses TRBV10-3 and TRBJ2-1, with 13 positions matching TRBD2. The CDR3 has 16 amino acids. From germline, CDR1 is ENHRY and CDR2 SYGVKD. With 3 bases clipped from V and 5 bases from J, the junction kept 4 bases outside the gene matches.

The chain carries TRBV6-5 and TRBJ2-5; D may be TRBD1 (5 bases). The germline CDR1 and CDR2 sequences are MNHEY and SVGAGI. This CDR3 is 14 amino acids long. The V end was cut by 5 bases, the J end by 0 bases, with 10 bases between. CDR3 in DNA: TGTGCCAGCAGTCACCAGGGTAACCAAGAGACCCAGTACTTC. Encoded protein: CASSHQGNQETQYF.

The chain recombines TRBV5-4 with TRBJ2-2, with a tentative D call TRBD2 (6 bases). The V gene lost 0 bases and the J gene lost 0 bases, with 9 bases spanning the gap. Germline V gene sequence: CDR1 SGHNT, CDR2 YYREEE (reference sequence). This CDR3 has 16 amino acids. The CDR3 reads CASSLDGGTNTGELFF. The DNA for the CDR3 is TGTGCCAGCAGCTTGGACGGCGGGACGAACACCGGGGAGCTGTTTTTT.

The CDR3 coding sequence is TGTGCCAGCAGTAAGGGGGGGACGAACCAAGAGACCCAGTACTTC. Encoded protein: CASSKGGTNQETQYF. This chain uses TRBV2 with TRBJ2-5, with D tentatively TRBD2 (7 bases). The CDR3 loop spans 15 amino acids. Germline CDR1 is SNHLY and CDR2 is FYNNEI. Trimming stripped 5 bases from V and 0 bases from J, with 13 bases between. The full variable domain, with the rest looked up from reference TRBV2 and TRBJ2-5, is EPEVTQTPSHQVTQMGQEVILRCVPISNHLYFYWYRQILGQKVEFLVSFYNNEISEKSEIFDDQFSVERPDGSNFTLKIRSTKLEDSAMYFCASSKGGTNQETQYFGPGTRLLVL.